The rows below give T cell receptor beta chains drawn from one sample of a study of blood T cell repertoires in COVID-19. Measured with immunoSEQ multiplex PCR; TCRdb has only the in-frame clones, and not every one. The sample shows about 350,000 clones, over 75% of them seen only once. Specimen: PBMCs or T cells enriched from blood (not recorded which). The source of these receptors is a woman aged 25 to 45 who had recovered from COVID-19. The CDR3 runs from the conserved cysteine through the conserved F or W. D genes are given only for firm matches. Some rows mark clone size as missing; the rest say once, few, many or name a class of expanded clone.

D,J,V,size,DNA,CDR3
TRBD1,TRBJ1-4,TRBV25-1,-,TGTGCCAGCAGTGAATCCGGTCAGGGGGTTGAAAAACTGTTTTTT,CASSESGQGVEKLFF
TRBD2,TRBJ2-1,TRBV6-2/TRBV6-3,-,TGTGCCAGCAGTACGGGGGGTCGAGGACTGTTCTTC,CASSTGGRGLFF
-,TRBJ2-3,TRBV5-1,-,TGCGCCAGCAGCTTGGCCCGGGGACGGGGGTGGACAGATACGCAGTATTTT,CASSLARGRGWTDTQYF
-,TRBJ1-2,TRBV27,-,TGTGCCAGCAGTTTTAGTTCTAGTCATGGCTACACCTTC,CASSFSSSHGYTF
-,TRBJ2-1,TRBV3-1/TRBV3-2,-,TGTGCCAGCGCACGAGGTCCGGGTGAGCAGTTCTTC,CASARGPGEQFF
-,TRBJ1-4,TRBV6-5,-,TGTGCCAGCATGGCAGAAAATGAAAAACTGTTTTTT,CASMAENEKLFF
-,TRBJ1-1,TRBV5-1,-,TGCGCCAGCAGCTTGGAGAGGTTAGGGAACACTGAAGCTTTCTTT,CASSLERLGNTEAFF
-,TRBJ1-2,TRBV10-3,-,TGTGCCATCAGTGACGCGACAGCCTCTAACTATGGCTACACCTTC,CAISDATASNYGYTF
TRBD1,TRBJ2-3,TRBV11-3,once,TGTGCCAGCAGCTTAAGGACAGGGTGGTCAGATACGCAGTATTTT,CASSLRTGWSDTQYF
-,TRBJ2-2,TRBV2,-,TGTGCCAGCAGTACCGGGGGCGGGGAGCTGTTTTTT,CASSTGGGELFF
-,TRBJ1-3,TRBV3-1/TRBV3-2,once,TGTGCCAGCAGCCAAGAGGACATCGGAAACACCATATATTTT,CASSQEDIGNTIYF
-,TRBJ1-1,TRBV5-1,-,TGCGCCAGCAGCACAGGGACGGCTGGGGGATACACTGAAGCTTTCTTT,CASSTGTAGGYTEAFF
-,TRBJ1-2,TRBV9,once,TGTGCCAGCAGCGTAGAGGAGGGCCTAGACGGAGTGTTTGGCTACACCTTC,CASSVEEGLDGVFGYTF
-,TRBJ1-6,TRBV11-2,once,TGTGCCAGCAGCTTAGATTGGGGCCAACCACTACCCCTCCACTTT,CASSLDWGQPLPLHF
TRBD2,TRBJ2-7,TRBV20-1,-,TGCAGTGCTAGTGCCCCGGGACTAGCGGGGCTAACCTACGAGCAGTACTTC,CSASAPGLAGLTYEQYF
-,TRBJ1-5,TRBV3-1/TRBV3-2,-,TGTGCCAGCAGCACCCATAGGGGGCCCCAGCATTTT,CASSTHRGPQHF
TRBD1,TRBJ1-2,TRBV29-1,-,TGCAGCGCTCTGGGACAGGGGGTTGGCACCTTC,CSALGQGVGTF
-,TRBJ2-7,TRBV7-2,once,TGTGCCAGCAGCTTAGTGGTAGGGGAAGGGAAAAAGTACTTC,CASSLVVGEGKKYF
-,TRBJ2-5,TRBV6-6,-,TGTGCCAGCAGCCAGGACTATTGGGAGACCCAGTACTTC,CASSQDYWETQYF
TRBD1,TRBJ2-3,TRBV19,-,TGTGCCAGTAGTCCCCTCAGGGGGCTGAGAGATACGCAGTATTTT,CASSPLRGLRDTQYF
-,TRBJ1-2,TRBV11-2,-,TGTGCCAGCAGCCCGGACAAGTACTATGGCTACACCTTC,CASSPDKYYGYTF
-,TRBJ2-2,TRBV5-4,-,TGTGCCAGCAGCTTGGGAGGCGGGGAGCTGTTTTTT,CASSLGGGELFF
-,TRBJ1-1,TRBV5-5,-,TGTGCCAGCAGCTTTAAGGGAGGAGGCACTGAAGCTTTCTTT,CASSFKGGGTEAFF
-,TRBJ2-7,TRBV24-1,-,TGTGCCACCAGTGAAGGTAGGGGCAGCTACGAGCAGTACTTC,CATSEGRGSYEQYF
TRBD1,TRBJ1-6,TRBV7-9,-,TGTGCCAGCAGCTTAGGGGCCCCACAGGGGGGCTCACCCCTCCACTTT,CASSLGAPQGGSPLHF
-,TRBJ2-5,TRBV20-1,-,TGCAGTGCTAGTTCACCAGGCGGGACCACGCAAGAGACCCAGTACTTC,CSASSPGGTTQETQYF
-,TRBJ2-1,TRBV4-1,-,TGCGCCAGCAGACGGGACATCCTAAACAATGAGCAGTTCTTC,CASRRDILNNEQFF
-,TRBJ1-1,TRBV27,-,TGTGCCAGCAGTTTCGGTGGTGACACTGAAGCTTTCTTT,CASSFGGDTEAFF
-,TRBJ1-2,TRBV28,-,TGTGCCAGCAGTTCCTTCGACAGGTATGGCTACACCTTC,CASSSFDRYGYTF
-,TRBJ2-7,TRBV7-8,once,TGTGCCAGCAGCCTCCACGCAGGTCCCTACGAGCAGTACTTC,CASSLHAGPYEQYF
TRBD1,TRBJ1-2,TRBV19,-,TGTGCCAGTAGTGCGTCCGGGACAGGGTTTATATTTTATGGCTACACCTTC,CASSASGTGFIFYGYTF
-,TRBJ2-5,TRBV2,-,TGTGCCAGGGGCCCTGGGGGAGGAGAGACCCAGTACTTC,CARGPGGGETQYF
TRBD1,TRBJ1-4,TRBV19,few,TGTGCCAGCCGTAGGACAGGGAGTTTTAATGAAAAACTGTTTTTT,CASRRTGSFNEKLFF
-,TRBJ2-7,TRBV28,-,TGTGCCAGCAGAAGGAGAGGGCGAGCGGGCTGGGATTCCTACGAGCAGTACTTC,CASRRRGRAGWDSYEQYF
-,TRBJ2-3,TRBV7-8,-,TGTGCCAGCAGCCGAGCCTCCACAGTCCCTACGCAGTATTTT,CASSRASTVPTQYF
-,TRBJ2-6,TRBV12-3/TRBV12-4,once,TGTGCCAGCAGCTCCCCGGGGGCCAACGTCCTGACTTTC,CASSSPGANVLTF
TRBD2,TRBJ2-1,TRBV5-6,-,TGTGCCAGCAGCTTGTCTCTAGCGGGGAACAATGAGCAGTTCTTC,CASSLSLAGNNEQFF
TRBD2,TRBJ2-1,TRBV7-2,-,TGTGCCAGCAGCCTCCCCGGGACTAGCTCCTACAATGAGCAGTTCTTC,CASSLPGTSSYNEQFF
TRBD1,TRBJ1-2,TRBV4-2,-,TGTGCCAGCAGCCAGCAGGACAGGGGGCTTGGCTACACCTTC,CASSQQDRGLGYTF